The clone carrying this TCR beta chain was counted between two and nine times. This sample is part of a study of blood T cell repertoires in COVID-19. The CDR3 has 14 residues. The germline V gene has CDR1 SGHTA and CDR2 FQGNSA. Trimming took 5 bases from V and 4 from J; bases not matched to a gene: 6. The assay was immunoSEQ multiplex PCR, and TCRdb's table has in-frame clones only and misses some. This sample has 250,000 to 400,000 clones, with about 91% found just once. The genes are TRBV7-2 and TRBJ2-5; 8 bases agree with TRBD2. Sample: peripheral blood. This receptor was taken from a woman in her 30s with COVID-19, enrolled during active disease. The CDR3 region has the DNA TGTGCCAGCAGCCGTAGCGGGGCGGGAGAGACCCAGTACTTC. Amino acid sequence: CASSRSGAGETQYF.